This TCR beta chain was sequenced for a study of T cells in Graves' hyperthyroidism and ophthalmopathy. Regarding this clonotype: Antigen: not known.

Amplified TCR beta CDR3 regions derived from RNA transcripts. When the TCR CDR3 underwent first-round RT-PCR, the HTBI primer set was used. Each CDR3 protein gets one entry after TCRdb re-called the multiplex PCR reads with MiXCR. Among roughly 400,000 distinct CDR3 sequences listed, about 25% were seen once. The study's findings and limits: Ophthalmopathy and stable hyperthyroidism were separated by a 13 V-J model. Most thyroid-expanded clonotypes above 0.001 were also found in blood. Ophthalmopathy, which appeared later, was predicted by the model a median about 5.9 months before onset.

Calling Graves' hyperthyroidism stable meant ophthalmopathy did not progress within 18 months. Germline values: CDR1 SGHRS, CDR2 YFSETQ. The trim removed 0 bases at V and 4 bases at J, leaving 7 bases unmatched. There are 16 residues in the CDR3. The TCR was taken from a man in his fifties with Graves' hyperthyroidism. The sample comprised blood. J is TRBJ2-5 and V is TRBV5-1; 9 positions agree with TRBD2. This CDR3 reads CASSLGIAGVAETQYF. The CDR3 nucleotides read TGCGCCAGCAGCTTGGGGATAGCGGGAGTTGCAGAGACCCAGTACTTC.